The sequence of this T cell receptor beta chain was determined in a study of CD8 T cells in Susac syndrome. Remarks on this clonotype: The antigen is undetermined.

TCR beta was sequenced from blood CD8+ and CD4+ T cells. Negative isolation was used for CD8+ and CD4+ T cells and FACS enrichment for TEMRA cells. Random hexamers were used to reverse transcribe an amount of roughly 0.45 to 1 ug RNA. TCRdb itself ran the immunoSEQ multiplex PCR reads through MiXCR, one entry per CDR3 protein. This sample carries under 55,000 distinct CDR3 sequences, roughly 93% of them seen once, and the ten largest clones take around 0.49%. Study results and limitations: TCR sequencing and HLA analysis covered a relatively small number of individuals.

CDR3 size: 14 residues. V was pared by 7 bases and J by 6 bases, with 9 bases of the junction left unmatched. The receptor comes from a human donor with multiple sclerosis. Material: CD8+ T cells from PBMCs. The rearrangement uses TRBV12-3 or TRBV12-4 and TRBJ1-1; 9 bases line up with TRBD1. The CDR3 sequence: CASTKTGQGSEAFF. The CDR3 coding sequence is TGTGCCAGCACCAAGACGGGACAGGGCTCTGAAGCTTTCTTT.